These 31 T cell receptor beta chains originate from one sample sequenced in a study of shared clonotypes between healthy human individuals (dated by TCRdb to the early 2020s). Preparation of the library involved the immunoSEQ multiplex PCR assay. Here the immuneACCESS table is served through TCRdb, limited to in-frame sequences with V and J called. Missing clones are a known gap in these copies; in checked studies unresolved V genes cover under half, and the rest lacks a known reason. This sample holds 2 million or so clones; 85% to 95% were observed only once. 0.13% of the sample goes to the ten largest clones. Sample: naive CD4+ T cells sorted from blood. The cell subset or site label here, explained by the study, means: CD45RA+ positively selected. These receptors were collected from a man younger than 35 in good health.

This chain connects TRBV28 to TRBJ1-5, with a weak D call TRBD1 (6 bases). The V end was cut by 6 bases, the J end by 3 bases, with 15 bases between. This CDR3 is built from 15 residues. Germline CDR1 MDHEN, CDR2 SYDVKM. CDR3: CASRPTGSPNQPQHF. The CDR3 coding sequence is TGTGCCAGCAGGCCCACAGGGAGTCCCAATCAGCCCCAGCATTTT.

This chain uses TRBV10-3 with TRBJ2-5; D ambiguous. In germline, CDR1 is ENHRY, CDR2 SYGVKD. Trimming took off 4 bases at V and 5 bases at J, with 8 bases between the two ends. CDR3 size: 12 residues. CDR3 loop: CAISAVAETQYF. The CDR3 region has the DNA TGTGCCATCAGTGCAGTGGCGGAGACCCAGTACTTC.

The chain employs TRBV10-3 and TRBJ1-1, with no clear D. CDR3 length equals 15 residues. Trimming took off 4 bases at V and 0 bases at J, with 12 bases between the two ends. Looked up from germline, CDR1 is ENHRY and CDR2 is SYGVKD. CDR3 sequence: CAISGAGRMNTEAFF. As DNA, the CDR3 is TGTGCCATCAGTGGAGCAGGACGAATGAACACTGAAGCTTTCTTT.

This clone has only one observation. The J gene is TRBJ1-2, the V gene TRBV9, with TRBD1 matching 9 bases. CDR1 and CDR2 (germline): SGDLS, YYNGEE. Germline trimming cut 0 bases from V and 5 bases from J; bases unmatched to any gene: 5. CDR3 size: 15 residues. The CDR3 DNA follows: TGTGCCAGCAGCGTAGCAGACAGGGGGGCTTATGGCTACACCTTC. As protein: CASSVADRGAYGYTF.

The chain recombines TRBV6-1 with TRBJ2-7; possible D gene TRBD1, 5 bases. Germline V gives CDR1 MNHNS, CDR2 SASEGT. V lost 5 bases and J lost 0, with 11 bases in between. The CDR3 length is 14 residues. The CDR3 DNA is TGTGCCAGCAGTTTCGGACAAAACTCCTACGAGCAGTACTTC. Amino acid sequence: CASSFGQNSYEQYF.

This chain connects TRBV12-5 to TRBJ2-7; D call uncertain. This CDR3 spans 13 amino acids. The germline V gene has CDR1 LGHNT and CDR2 FRNRAP. V was shortened by 6 bases and J by 3 bases, with 12 bases between the two germline ends. CDR3 in DNA: TGTGCTAGTGGCCCCCCCGGGTTCTACGAGCAGTACTTC. This gives the protein CASGPPGFYEQYF.

The CDR3 sequence is CASSLTPGQGYPDTQYF. In DNA form, the CDR3 reads TGTGCCAGCAGCTTAACGCCGGGACAGGGTTACCCAGATACGCAGTATTTT. The V gene is TRBV7-9, the J gene TRBJ2-3, with 9 bases matching TRBD1. Germline V lookup: CDR1 SEHNR, CDR2 FQNEAQ (reference sequence). The trim removed 2 bases at V and 4 bases at J, leaving 10 bases unmatched. CDR3 size: 17 residues. The whole variable domain, remainder taken from reference TRBV7-9 and TRBJ2-3, is DTGVSQNPRHKITKRGQNVTFRCDPISEHNRLYWYRQTLGQGPEFLTYFQNEAQLEKSRLLSDRFSAERPKGSFSTLEIQRTEQGDSAMYLCASSLTPGQGYPDTQYFGPGTRLTVL.

CDR3 protein: CASSQEPLPLNYGYTF. As DNA, the CDR3 is TGTGCCAGCAGCCAAGAACCCCTACCTTTAAACTATGGCTACACCTTC. The chain couples TRBV4-2 to TRBJ1-2; D call uncertain. V lost 0 bases to trimming and J lost 2 bases, with 13 bases between them. CDR3 length: 16 amino acids. Per the germline V gene, CDR1 is LGHNA and CDR2 is YNFKEQ.

The rearrangement links TRBV4-3 to TRBJ2-5; TRBD2 is a possible D gene (6 bases). Trimming left V 0 bases short and J 7 bases short, with 27 bases between. The germline CDR1 and CDR2 sequences are LGHNA and YSLEER. This CDR3 spans 19 amino acids. CDR3 protein: CASSQDSWGESVGVGTQYF. CDR3 DNA: TGCGCCAGCAGCCAAGATAGTTGGGGGGAGTCTGTTGGTGTGGGGACCCAGTACTTC.

V usage is TRBV6-5 and J usage is TRBJ1-1; TRBD1 matches 10 bases. Germline V gene sequence: CDR1 MNHEY, CDR2 SVGAGI. The CDR3 has 13 amino acids. V gave up 5 bases and J gave up 9 bases; unmatched junction bases: 6. This CDR3 reads CASSTLTGGKAFF. In DNA, the CDR3 is TGTGCCAGCAGTACCCTGACAGGGGGCAAAGCTTTCTTT.

This clone has a single count. The chain combines TRBV18 with TRBJ1-1, with D unresolved. Germline V gene sequence: CDR1 KGHSH, CDR2 LQKENI. Trimming shortened V by 7 bases and J by 0 bases, and 6 bases separated the two germline ends. CDR3 length equals 12 residues. CDR3 region: CASCMMNTEAFF. For the CDR3, the DNA is TGTGCCAGCTGTATGATGAACACTGAAGCTTTCTTT.

The rearrangement joins TRBV10-3 to TRBJ1-2; TRBD1 agrees at 7 bases. CDR3 length: 12 residues. Unmatched junction bases numbered 5, after V lost 7 bases and J lost 6 bases. Per germline, CDR1 ENHRY and CDR2 SYGVKD. Here the CDR3 DNA reads TGTGCCATCACCCAGGGGGGACATGGCTACACCTTC. This gives the protein CAITQGGHGYTF.

This chain joins TRBV5-1 and TRBJ2-5; 10 positions match TRBD2. The V segment lost 0 bases and the J segment 3 bases; nucleotides outside the gene matches: 5. The CDR3 length is 16 residues. Germline CDR1 is SGHRS and CDR2 is YFSETQ. The CDR3 spells CASSLAPSGGKETQYF. CDR3 bases: TGCGCCAGCAGCTTGGCCCCTAGCGGGGGTAAAGAGACCCAGTACTTC.

The rearrangement joins TRBV25-1 to TRBJ2-1; D gene unclear. CDR1 is MGHDK and CDR2 is SYGVNS in the germline V gene. The CDR3 length is 15 residues. Deletions cut 2 bases from V and 0 bases from J, with 8 bases between. CDR3 coding DNA: TGTGCCAGCAGTGAACGGCGGAGCTCCTACAATGAGCAGTTCTTC. Protein sequence: CASSERRSSYNEQFF.

DNA for the CDR3: TGTGCCAGCAGCTTTCGGACTAGCAGTAACACCGGGGAGCTGTTTTTT. Residues: CASSFRTSSNTGELFF. The chain recombines TRBV5-4 with TRBJ2-2; TRBD2 agrees at 8 bases. Germline assignment: CDR1 SGHNT and CDR2 YYREEE (reference sequence). This CDR3 has 16 amino acids. The V segment lost 2 bases and the J segment 2 bases; nucleotides outside the gene matches: 5.

The V call is TRBV5-4, the J call TRBJ2-7, with TRBD1 matching over 8 bases. This CDR3 comprises 14 residues. Trimming removed 3 bases from V and 2 bases from J; junction bases left unmatched: 4. Germline CDR1 and CDR2: SGHNT and YYREEE (reference sequence). The CDR3 DNA reads TGTGCCAGCAGCTCGGGACAGGAGACCTACGAGCAGTACTTC. It is translated as CASSSGQETYEQYF. Looking up the rest from reference TRBV5-4 and TRBJ2-7 gives the full variable domain: ETGVTQSPTHLIKTRGQQVTLRCSSQSGHNTVSWYQQALGQGPQFIFQYYREEENGRGNFPPRFSGLQFPNYSSELNVNALELDDSALYLCASSSGQETYEQYFGPGTRLTVT.

This CDR3 reads CASSLNGQDTGELFF. Written as DNA, the CDR3 is TGCGCCAGCAGCTTGAACGGACAAGACACCGGGGAGCTGTTTTTT. The chain links TRBV5-1 to TRBJ2-2, with D possibly being TRBD1 (5 bases). Trimming took 1 base from V and 3 from J, leaving 10 bases between them. Germline CDR1 reads SGHRS; CDR2 reads YFSETQ. This CDR3 contains 15 residues.

The rearrangement uses TRBV6-6 and TRBJ2-5; TRBD1 aligns across 8 bases. The assigned J gene may be wrong: the sequence end matches TRBJ2-7 better. Germline CDR1 reads MNHNY; CDR2 reads SVGAGI (reference sequence). This CDR3 has 16 amino acids. CDR3 sequence: CASSYSTGTGPNEQYF. For the CDR3, the DNA is TGTGCCAGCAGTTACTCGACGGGGACAGGTCCCAACGAGCAGTACTTC.

Concerning this clone: A junction boundary mismatches the germline segment, possibly from a read error. V gene TRBV6-5 combines with J gene TRBJ2-3; D might be TRBD2 (6 bases). CDR1 is MNHEY, CDR2 SVGAGI, per germline. The CDR3 length is 15 residues. The CDR3 bases are TGTGCCAGCAGTTACGGAGGGTATGGCACAAATACGCAGTATTTT. It specifies CASSYGGYGTNTQYF.

On this clone itself: The same CDR3 also results from other DNA sequences found in this sample. The chain recombines TRBV7-2 with TRBJ2-6; TRBD1 matches 7 bases. CDR3 length: 15 amino acids. Germline CDR1 is SGHTA and CDR2 is FQGNSA. Trimming removed 5 bases from V and 0 bases from J; junction bases left unmatched: 1. For the CDR3, the DNA is TGTGCCAGCAGCCGGGACAGCTCTGGGGCCAACGTCCTGACTTTC. Translation gives CASSRDSSGANVLTF.

The chain is built from TRBV18 and TRBJ2-7; 12 positions agree with TRBD1. The ends lost 0 bases at V and 7 bases at J; junction bases unmatched: 4. The length of the CDR3 is 15 residues. The V gene's germline CDR1 is KGHSH and CDR2 LQKENI. This CDR3 reads CASSPPGQGAFEQYF. In DNA, the CDR3 is TGTGCCAGCTCACCACCGGGACAGGGGGCGTTTGAGCAGTACTTC.

The CDR3 loop is CASIFGQGGTEAFF. In DNA form, the CDR3 reads TGTGCCAGCATTTTCGGACAGGGTGGTACTGAAGCTTTCTTT. This chain links TRBV6-1 with TRBJ1-1; TRBD1 matches at 8 bases. CDR1 and CDR2 (germline): MNHNS, SASEGT. Trimming removed 7 bases from V and 5 bases from J; junction bases left unmatched: 9. The CDR3 runs to 14 residues.

The rearrangement joins TRBV9 to TRBJ2-3; unclear D gene. The ends were cut back, 0 bases at V and 2 bases at J, with 10 bases in the middle. This CDR3 spans 15 amino acids. Germline CDR1 SGDLS, CDR2 YYNGEE. In DNA form, the CDR3 reads TGTGCCAGCAGCGTAGGGGCGACCGCCACAGATACGCAGTATTTT. Protein product: CASSVGATATDTQYF.

Remarks on this clone: Other DNA sequences of this sample code for an identical CDR3. The rearrangement uses TRBV29-1 and TRBJ2-5, with 8 positions matching TRBD1. The length of the CDR3 is 12 residues. Germline assignment: CDR1 SQVTM and CDR2 ANQGSEA. V shed 6 bases, J shed 4 bases, and the junction held 4 bases outside the gene matches. The CDR3 reads CSVGDRGETQYF. The DNA of the CDR3 is TGCAGCGTAGGAGACAGGGGAGAGACCCAGTACTTC.

This clone is a singleton in its sample. The chain links TRBV28 to TRBJ1-2; D gene uncertain. The V end was cut by 5 bases, the J end by 1 base, with 8 bases between. Germline CDR1 and CDR2: MDHEN and SYDVKM. This CDR3 contains 13 residues. CDR3 region: CASSPTVNYGYTF. The CDR3 nucleotides read TGTGCCAGCAGTCCCACCGTTAACTATGGCTACACCTTC.

V usage is TRBV19 and J usage is TRBJ1-2; TRBD1 matches at 7 bases. The CDR3 has 16 amino acids. V lost 4 bases and J lost 4; bases outside the gene matches: 12. Germline CDR1 and CDR2: LNHDA and SQIVND (reference sequence). CDR3 protein: CASSTNPRQGGYGYTF. In nucleotides, the CDR3 is TGTGCCAGTAGTACGAATCCCAGACAGGGCGGCTATGGCTACACCTTC.

The rearrangement joins TRBV6-6 to TRBJ1-1; tentatively, D is TRBD1 (6 bases). The V end lost 7 bases, the J end lost 1 base, and 13 bases lay between the germline ends. CDR1 and CDR2 from the germline V gene are MNHNY and SVGAGI (reference sequence). The CDR3 sequence is 14 residues long. The CDR3 sequence: CASIATGSNTEAFF. The CDR3 nucleotides are TGTGCCAGCATCGCAACAGGGTCGAACACTGAAGCTTTCTTT.

As concerns this clone: This may arise from a read error, as a much more abundant clone is one base away. In the same sample, other DNA sequences code for this CDR3. This chain joins TRBV9 and TRBJ1-2; D is undetermined. The CDR3 is made up of 13 amino acids. V lost 4 bases, J lost 2 bases, and 9 bases lay in between. Germline CDR1 and CDR2: SGDLS and YYNGEE. CDR3 amino acids: CASSPTGNYGYTF. The CDR3 bases are TGTGCCAGCAGCCCGACGGGGAACTATGGCTACACCTTC. Using reference TRBV9 and TRBJ1-2 for the parts outside the CDR3, the full variable domain is DSGVTQTPKHLITATGQRVTLRCSPRSGDLSVYWYQQSLDQGLQFLIQYYNGEERAKGNILERFSAQQFPDLHSELNLSSLELGDSALYFCASSPTGNYGYTFGSGTRLTVV.

This clone was seen only a few times. This chain links TRBV6-1 with TRBJ1-1; TRBD1 is a possible D gene (6 bases). The CDR3 totals 15 residues. The germline CDR1 and CDR2 sequences are MNHNS and SASEGT. Trimming removed 6 bases at V and 5 bases at J, with 19 bases between. The CDR3 protein is CASRAQGLKGTEAFF. CDR3 in DNA: TGTGCCAGCAGAGCACAGGGACTCAAAGGGACTGAAGCTTTCTTT.

The chain is built from TRBV18 and TRBJ1-4; no reliable D call. V gave up 3 bases and J gave up 8 bases, with 13 bases separating them. The CDR3 has 14 residues. Germline loops: CDR1 KGHSH, CDR2 LQKENI. This CDR3 is CASSPEGSPEKLFF. CDR3 in DNA: TGTGCCAGCTCACCCGAGGGCAGTCCGGAAAAACTGTTTTTT.

J is TRBJ1-3 and V is TRBV19; D not resolved. CDR3 length: 15 amino acids. Germline CDR1 and CDR2: LNHDA and SQIVND (reference sequence). Deletions cut 3 bases from V and 7 bases from J, with 16 bases between. This CDR3 reads CASSMGSTVGNTIYF. CDR3 sequence (DNA): TGTGCCAGTAGTATGGGCAGCACCGTAGGGAACACCATATATTTT. Combining the CDR3 with reference TRBV19 and TRBJ1-3 gives the whole variable domain DGGITQSPKYLFRKEGQNVTLSCEQNLNHDAMYWYRQDPGQGLRLIYYSQIVNDFQKGDIAEGYSVSREKKESFPLTVTSAQKNPTAFYLCASSMGSTVGNTIYFGEGSWLTVV.